Listed here are 26 T cell receptor beta chains from one sample, sequenced in a study of blood T cell repertoires in COVID-19. The assay was immunoSEQ multiplex PCR, and TCRdb's table has in-frame clones only and misses some. The sample lists roughly 290,000 clones; about 85% were seen once. The sequenced sample consisted of peripheral blood. The receptors derive from a human donor with COVID-19, enrolled during active disease. The donor label of this sample is uncertain.

This clone was seen just once. V gene TRBV19 combines with J gene TRBJ2-7, with D possibly matching TRBD1 (5 bases). Germline CDR1 is LNHDA and CDR2 is SQIVND (reference sequence). V gave up 3 bases and J gave up 7 bases, with 19 bases separating them. The CDR3 runs 15 residues. CDR3 protein: CASSITYTDSREQYF. DNA of the CDR3: TGTGCCAGTAGTATTACCTATACCGACAGTCGTGAGCAGTACTTC.

This clone showed up just once. The V call is TRBV21-1, the J call TRBJ2-7; the D segment call TRBD1 is taken from the table without a DNA check. TRBV21-1 has pseudogene status. CDR3 size: 11 residues. In DNA, the CDR3 is TGTGCCAGCACCCCCGGGACAGCAATGGACTTC. This sequence encodes CASTPGTAMDF.

CDR3 in amino acids: CASRGSGRTPYEQYF. CDR3 DNA: TGTGCCAGCAGGGGGAGCGGGAGAACCCCCTACGAGCAGTACTTC. The chain employs TRBV27 and TRBJ2-7, with TRBD2 identical over 8 bases. The length of the CDR3 is 15 residues. The germline V gene encodes CDR1 MNHEY and CDR2 SMNVEV (reference sequence). After removal of 6 bases from V and 2 bases from J, the junction contained 9 bases not matched to a gene.

The V call is TRBV30, the J call TRBJ2-7; 7 nucleotides line up with TRBD1. This CDR3 is built from 14 residues. With V trimmed by 2 bases and J by 3 bases, 7 bases remained unmatched. CDR1 GTSNPN and CDR2 SVGIG come from the germline V gene (reference sequence). Here the CDR3 DNA reads TGTGCCTGGAGTATACAGGGGAAAGGCTACGAGCAGTACTTC. Translated: CAWSIQGKGYEQYF.

This sequence joins TRBV19 and TRBJ2-5; no reliable D call. The CDR3 sequence is 13 residues long. V was cut by 5 bases and J by 3 bases, with 10 bases left in between. Germline V gene sequence: CDR1 LNHDA, CDR2 SQIVND (reference sequence). In nucleotides, the CDR3 is TGTGCCAGTAGTCGTGAGGTTGAAGAGACCCAGTACTTC. Translation: CASSREVEETQYF. Full variable domain (rest looked up from reference TRBV19 and TRBJ2-5): DGGITQSPKYLFRKEGQNVTLSCEQNLNHDAMYWYRQDPGQGLRLIYYSQIVNDFQKGDIAEGYSVSREKKESFPLTVTSAQKNPTAFYLCASSREVEETQYFGPGTRLLVL.

V usage is TRBV9 and J usage is TRBJ2-3; D perhaps matches TRBD2 (5 bases). This CDR3 has 16 residues. Germline values: CDR1 SGDLS, CDR2 YYNGEE. The V gene lost 2 bases and the J gene lost 2 bases, with 15 bases spanning the gap. This CDR3 is CASSVGGSLHTDTQYF. CDR3 nucleotide sequence: TGTGCCAGCAGCGTCGGAGGTTCTCTTCACACAGATACGCAGTATTTT.

The chain joins TRBV12-2 to TRBJ2-3; the DNA was not compared with TRBD2, the D call given in the table. TRBV12-2 is classified as a pseudogene. The CDR3 sequence is 16 residues long. In DNA form, the CDR3 reads TGTGCAAGTCGCTTAGATGGCGGGAGGGCCGCGGATACGCAGTATTTT. Encoded protein: CASRLDGGRAADTQYF.

V usage is TRBV19 and J usage is TRBJ1-2; D is unclear. Germline assignment: CDR1 LNHDA and CDR2 SQIVND (reference sequence). This CDR3 is built from 14 residues. V gave up 7 bases and J gave up 4 bases, with 16 bases separating them. The CDR3: CASTSPPESYGYTF. For the CDR3, the DNA is TGTGCCAGTACCTCCCCTCCGGAGAGCTATGGCTACACCTTC.

The chain employs TRBV7-2 and TRBJ2-5; 12 positions agree with TRBD1. Unmatched junction bases numbered 9, after V lost 5 bases and J lost 5 bases. Germline CDR1 and CDR2: SGHTA and FQGNSA. The CDR3 is 16 amino acids. CDR3 nucleotides: TGTGCCAGCAGCCAGGGACAGGGGGCGTCCTTGGAGACCCAGTACTTC. This sequence encodes CASSQGQGASLETQYF.

The chain links TRBV25-1 to TRBJ1-2; a possible D gene is TRBD1 (5 bases). The CDR3 runs to 15 residues. CDR1 is MGHDK, CDR2 SYGVNS, per germline. The V gene lost 1 base and the J gene lost 8 bases, with 17 bases spanning the gap. The CDR3 sequence is CASSESGRDLMGYTF. Written as DNA, the CDR3 is TGTGCCAGCAGTGAATCAGGGAGGGACCTTATGGGCTACACCTTC.

The chain uses TRBV5-1 and TRBJ2-5; 7 bases match TRBD1. The length of the CDR3 is 15 residues. Germline CDR1 reads SGHRS; CDR2 reads YFSETQ. Trimming at V came to 4 bases and at J to 5 bases, leaving 11 bases not matched to a gene. In DNA form, the CDR3 reads TGCGCCAGCAGCCCCACAGGGGCTAGCTTTGAGACCCAGTACTTC. Amino acids: CASSPTGASFETQYF.

The genes are TRBV5-1 and TRBJ2-1; TRBD2 matches at 12 bases. The CDR3 consists of 16 residues. The V and J ends lost 2 bases and 4 bases, in that order; junction bases with no gene match: 4. The germline V gene has CDR1 SGHRS and CDR2 YFSETQ. The chain's CDR3 is CASSFPSGRGYNEQFF. The CDR3 bases are TGCGCCAGCAGCTTCCCTAGCGGGAGGGGGTACAATGAGCAGTTCTTC.

This clone has just a few counts. The rearrangement links TRBV6-1 to TRBJ2-5; D is possibly TRBD2 (5 bases). Trimming cost V 3 bases and J 2 bases, with 16 bases left between them. The CDR3 has 16 amino acids. CDR1 and CDR2 from the germline V gene are MNHNS and SASEGT. CDR3 nucleotide sequence: TGTGCCAGCAGTGAGATGGTCGGGCGGGTACAAGAGACCCAGTACTTC. It yields the protein CASSEMVGRVQETQYF.

This chain links TRBV5-1 with TRBJ2-1; 10 bases agree with TRBD2. The CDR3 runs to 15 residues. The V gene end was trimmed by 0 bases and the J gene end by 4 bases; junction bases not matched to a gene: 1. Germline CDR1 is SGHRS and CDR2 is YFSETQ. The CDR3 loop reads CASSLVLAGYNEQFF. DNA for the CDR3: TGCGCCAGCAGCTTGGTACTAGCGGGGTACAATGAGCAGTTCTTC.

This clone is a singleton in its sample. The gene calls are TRBV27 and TRBJ1-1, with 10 positions matching TRBD1. The germline V gene encodes CDR1 MNHEY and CDR2 SMNVEV (reference sequence). There are 14 residues in the CDR3. The junction had 6 bases not matched to a gene; V was cut back by 4 bases and J by 7 bases. The CDR3 loop reads CASSWTGGMGEAFF. In nucleotides, the CDR3 is TGTGCCAGCAGTTGGACAGGGGGTATGGGTGAAGCTTTCTTT.

The genes are TRBV19 and TRBJ1-2; 11 bases line up with TRBD1. Germline trimming cut 6 bases from V and 3 bases from J; bases unmatched to any gene: 15. The CDR3 consists of 18 residues. The germline V gene has CDR1 LNHDA and CDR2 SQIVND (reference sequence). Here the CDR3 reads CASSRGTGQGGLDYGYTF. The CDR3 nucleotides are TGTGCCAGTAGCCGAGGGACGGGACAGGGGGGCCTTGACTATGGCTACACCTTC.

The V and J genes are TRBV7-2 and TRBJ1-1; a weak D match, TRBD1 (5 bases). Germline V gives CDR1 SGHTA, CDR2 FQGNSA. The CDR3 totals 16 residues. V was pared by 1 base and J by 3 bases, with 15 bases between. The CDR3 DNA is TGTGCCAGCAGCTTAGAAGTCGGCAGGGCCGACACTGAAGCTTTCTTT. This gives the protein CASSLEVGRADTEAFF.

The V gene is TRBV5-6, the J gene TRBJ2-7; D is undetermined. Trimming removed 0 bases at V and 1 base at J, with 8 bases between. The CDR3 spans 14 residues. Germline-derived CDR1 and CDR2 are SGHDT and YYEEEE. CDR3 nucleotides: TGTGCCAGCAGCTTGGTGGGCCCTTCCTACGAGCAGTACTTC. It is translated as CASSLVGPSYEQYF.

The rearrangement uses TRBV9 and TRBJ2-1; D is possibly TRBD1 (7 bases). Germline assignment: CDR1 SGDLS and CDR2 YYNGEE. This CDR3 has 12 residues. V was trimmed by 7 bases and J by 8 bases, leaving 13 bases between them. The CDR3, as DNA: TGTGCCAGCGCTACAGGGGACTATGAGCAGTTCTTC. Its protein product is CASATGDYEQFF.

The V gene is TRBV7-2, the J gene TRBJ2-1; D remains unclear. Trimming cost V 5 bases and J 7 bases, with 21 bases left between them. CDR1 SGHTA and CDR2 FQGNSA come from the germline V gene. This CDR3 has 16 residues. Here the CDR3 reads CASSLYGPGLRNEQFF. The CDR3 nucleotides read TGTGCCAGCAGCCTTTACGGCCCTGGGTTGCGGAATGAGCAGTTCTTC. Full variable domain (missing parts from reference TRBV7-2 and TRBJ2-1): GAGVSQSPSNKVTEKGKDVELRCDPISGHTALYWYRQSLGQGLEFLIYFQGNSAPDKSGLPSDRFSAERTGGSVSTLTIQRTQQEDSAVYLCASSLYGPGLRNEQFFGPGTRLTVL.

The chain employs TRBV11-3 and TRBJ2-1, with TRBD1 as a possible D gene (6 bases). V lost 4 bases to trimming and J lost 5 bases, with 9 bases between them. The CDR3 length is 13 residues. Germline V gene data show CDR1 as SGHNT and CDR2 as YENEEA. The CDR3 spells CASSSGQNNEQFF. The CDR3 DNA reads as TGTGCCAGCAGCTCCGGACAGAACAATGAGCAGTTCTTC.

V gene TRBV5-1 combines with J gene TRBJ2-3; 8 positions match TRBD2. The CDR3 contains 15 residues. The germline CDR1 and CDR2 sequences are SGHRS and YFSETQ. Trimming at V came to 0 bases and at J to 4 bases, leaving 4 bases not matched to a gene. The CDR3 DNA follows: TGCGCCAGCAGCTTGGCCAGCGGGAGAGCAGATACGCAGTATTTT. Its translation is CASSLASGRADTQYF.

The rearrangement links TRBV25-1 to TRBJ2-5; 11 nucleotides line up with TRBD2. Germline V lookup: CDR1 MGHDK, CDR2 SYGVNS. This CDR3 contains 16 residues. V lost 3 bases and J lost 1; bases outside the gene matches: 4. DNA for the CDR3: TGTGCCAGCAGTGACTATCTAGCGGGAGGCCAAGAGACCCAGTACTTC. It yields the protein CASSDYLAGGQETQYF.

The rearrangement links TRBV28 to TRBJ1-5; no clear D gene. Germline CDR1 is MDHEN and CDR2 is SYDVKM. The CDR3 extends over 14 amino acids. Trimming removed 4 bases from V and 1 base from J, with 8 bases in between. CDR3 protein: CASSYAMSNQPQHF. As DNA, the CDR3 is TGTGCCAGCAGTTATGCTATGAGCAATCAGCCCCAGCATTTT.

This chain joins TRBV10-3 and TRBJ1-1; 7 bases are shared with TRBD1. In germline, CDR1 is ENHRY, CDR2 SYGVKD. V dropped 0 bases and J dropped 0; count of bases not matched to a gene: 4. This CDR3 is 16 amino acids long. The CDR3 region has the DNA TGTGCCATCAGTGAGTCGAGGGGACAGCTGAACACTGAAGCTTTCTTT. Residues: CAISESRGQLNTEAFF.

This chain joins TRBV19 and TRBJ2-4; D might be TRBD2 (6 bases). This CDR3 contains 17 residues. V dropped 3 bases and J dropped 1 base, with 16 bases sitting between them. In germline, CDR1 is LNHDA, CDR2 SQIVND (reference sequence). The CDR3 loop reads CASSMGGAIMAKNIQYF. The CDR3 coding sequence is TGTGCCAGTAGTATGGGGGGAGCGATCATGGCCAAAAACATTCAGTACTTC.